Shown below are 9 T cell receptor beta chains from a single sample sequenced in a study of blood T cells in healthy people across ages. Primed by a sample-barcoded 5' primer and a J-beta primer mix, a second PCR proceeded for 7 to 11 cycles. Using its own MiXCR run on the 5' RACE reads, TCRdb lists one record per CDR3 protein. Of around 990,000 distinct CDR3 sequences listed, roughly two fifths are singletons. The sample was blood. The receptor set was obtained from a man younger than 35 in good health.

The rearrangement links TRBV7-2 to TRBJ2-3, with a weak D call TRBD1 (6 bases). Germline loops: CDR1 SGHTA, CDR2 FQGNSA. CDR3 length: 14 residues. Trimming took 4 bases from V and 4 from J, leaving 12 bases between them. CDR3 region: CASSSSQGSDTQYF. As DNA, the CDR3 is TGTGCCAGCAGCTCCTCACAGGGATCAGATACGCAGTATTTT. Full variable domain (rest looked up from reference TRBV7-2 and TRBJ2-3): GAGVSQSPSNKVTEKGKDVELRCDPISGHTALYWYRQSLGQGLEFLIYFQGNSAPDKSGLPSDRFSAERTGGSVSTLTIQRTQQEDSAVYLCASSSSQGSDTQYFGPGTRLTVL.

This sequence joins TRBV15 and TRBJ2-3, with D tentatively TRBD1 (6 bases). The CDR3 loop spans 15 amino acids. V was trimmed by 3 bases and J by 5 bases, leaving 15 bases between them. Germline V CDR1 and CDR2: LNHNV, YYDKDF (reference sequence). In nucleotides, the CDR3 is TGTGCCACCAGCAGTTGGGAAGGGGGTGAAGATACGCAGTATTTT. It is translated as CATSSWEGGEDTQYF.

The chain combines TRBV5-6 with TRBJ2-3; D perhaps matches TRBD1 (6 bases). This CDR3 has 17 residues. V lost 7 bases to trimming and J lost 0 bases, with 21 bases between them. Germline values: CDR1 SGHDT, CDR2 YYEEEE. The CDR3 DNA reads as TGTGCCAGCCAGGCTTGGGGCAGGGGTACTAGCACAGATACGCAGTATTTT. Residues: CASQAWGRGTSTDTQYF.

The rearrangement links TRBV27 to TRBJ1-5; D gene unclear. This CDR3 contains 12 residues. The ends were cut back, 10 bases at V and 7 bases at J, with 14 bases in the middle. CDR1 is MNHEY, CDR2 SMNVEV, per germline (reference sequence). CDR3 in amino acids: CATSTGMQPQHF. The CDR3 nucleotides read TGTGCCACCTCGACTGGGATGCAGCCCCAGCATTTT.

This clonotype has just a few counts. The chain uses TRBV7-9 and TRBJ2-3; 7 bases align to TRBD1. V lost 3 bases, J lost 5 bases, and 17 bases stayed unmatched. Germline CDR1 reads SEHNR; CDR2 reads FQNEAQ (reference sequence). The CDR3 contains 18 residues. The CDR3 protein is CASSFSPSLDRAQDTQYF. In DNA form, the CDR3 reads TGTGCCAGCAGCTTCAGCCCGAGTCTCGACAGGGCCCAAGATACGCAGTATTTT.

This clonotype was recorded a few times. The CDR3 DNA reads TGCAGTGCTAGGTTCAGGGTCAAAGGCTACACCTTC. Its protein is CSARFRVKGYTF. The V gene is TRBV20-1, the J gene TRBJ1-2, with D perhaps TRBD1 (5 bases). Germline CDR1 is DFQATT and CDR2 is SNEGSKA (reference sequence). This CDR3 region has 12 residues. With 3 bases removed from V and 8 bases from J, the gap between germline ends came to 13 bases.

This clonotype was found a few times. CDR3 bases: TGTGCCAGCAGTTTTGGCGGGTCGGATTCACCCCTCCACTTT. This encodes CASSFGGSDSPLHF. The V gene is TRBV12-3 or TRBV12-4, the J gene TRBJ1-6; no reliable D call. The CDR3 runs 14 residues. V was trimmed by 3 bases and J by 8 bases, leaving 11 bases between them.

There are a few counts of this clonotype. V usage is TRBV20-1 and J usage is TRBJ2-3; either TRBD1 or TRBD2 may supply D (5 bases each). CDR1 is DFQATT, CDR2 SNEGSKA, per germline (reference sequence). The CDR3 runs to 16 residues. Trimming cost V 0 bases and J 4 bases, with 17 bases left between them. CDR3 coding DNA: TGCAGTGCTAGAGATGCGACGGGACGGAAACCAGATACGCAGTATTTT. This encodes CSARDATGRKPDTQYF.

This clonotype has a count of ten or more. This chain links TRBV27 with TRBJ2-1; D ambiguous. The ends were cut back, 4 bases at V and 6 bases at J, with 7 bases in the middle. Germline V gene lookup returns CDR1 MNHEY and CDR2 SMNVEV (reference sequence). The CDR3 is 12 residues long. CDR3 sequence reads: CASSSGPNEQFF. The CDR3 DNA is TGTGCCAGCAGTTCCGGACCCAATGAGCAGTTCTTC.